These T cell receptor beta chains were read from a single sample in a study of cytomegalovirus exposure and HLA in healthy donors. Sequencing used immunoSEQ multiplex PCR; TCRdb keeps in-frame clones, though not all of them. Of approximately 130,000 clones detected, over 65% appear once; the ten largest clones hold around 1.9%. What was sequenced was PBMCs. These receptors were collected from a woman aged 30 to 39 in good health and CMV-seronegative. Each CDR3 is given with its conserved first and last residue. The D gene is left open where the match is weak. Clone size is stated in some rows and not others, as once, few, many or a class when expanded.

V gene: TRBV2; J gene: TRBJ1-1; clone size: -; D gene: -; CDR3 protein: CASSEGREGTEAFF; CDR3 DNA: TGTGCCAGCAGTGAGGGCAGGGAGGGTACTGAAGCTTTCTTT
V gene: TRBV18; J gene: TRBJ1-6; clone size: -; D gene: -; CDR3 protein: CASSPTTGSALPNSPLHF; CDR3 DNA: TGTGCCAGCTCACCCACCACGGGAAGCGCTCTGCCTAATTCACCCCTCCACTTT
V gene: TRBV28; J gene: TRBJ2-2; clone size: -; D gene: TRBD1; CDR3 protein: CASSYGQGVVTGELFF; CDR3 DNA: TGTGCCAGCAGTTATGGGCAGGGGGTGGTCACCGGGGAGCTGTTTTTT
V gene: TRBV19; J gene: TRBJ1-5; clone size: -; D gene: -; CDR3 protein: CASSRDRGATGGNQPQHF; CDR3 DNA: TGTGCCAGTAGCCGGGACCGGGGGGCTACCGGGGGAAATCAGCCCCAGCATTTT
V gene: TRBV2; J gene: TRBJ1-2; clone size: -; D gene: -; CDR3 protein: CASSDGENYGYTF; CDR3 DNA: TGTGCCAGCAGTGACGGGGAAAACTATGGCTACACCTTC
V gene: TRBV2; J gene: TRBJ2-5; clone size: once; D gene: TRBD2; CDR3 protein: CASTRQTGLAGQETQYF; CDR3 DNA: TGTGCCAGCACCCGACAGACCGGACTAGCGGGCCAAGAGACCCAGTACTTC
V gene: TRBV15; J gene: TRBJ1-2; clone size: once; D gene: -; CDR3 protein: CATSRGGSSYGYTF; CDR3 DNA: TGTGCCACCAGCAGAGGCGGGTCTTCCTATGGCTACACCTTC
V gene: TRBV15; J gene: TRBJ1-1; clone size: -; D gene: -; CDR3 protein: CATGPDRRRNTEAFF; CDR3 DNA: TGTGCCACGGGGCCGGACAGAAGACGGAACACTGAAGCTTTCTTT
V gene: TRBV14; J gene: TRBJ1-2; clone size: -; D gene: -; CDR3 protein: CASSQDIGAIFNGYTF; CDR3 DNA: TGTGCCAGCAGCCAAGATATTGGGGCTATTTTCAACGGCTACACCTTC
V gene: TRBV7-3; J gene: TRBJ2-1; clone size: -; D gene: TRBD2; CDR3 protein: CASSPTGGPNEQFF; CDR3 DNA: TGTGCCAGCAGCCCTACGGGGGGGCCTAATGAGCAGTTCTTC
V gene: TRBV5-5; J gene: TRBJ1-6; clone size: -; D gene: -; CDR3 protein: CASSLGREGWGPLHF; CDR3 DNA: TGTGCCAGCAGCTTGGGCAGGGAGGGCTGGGGACCCCTCCACTTT
V gene: TRBV7-3; J gene: TRBJ2-2; clone size: -; D gene: TRBD1; CDR3 protein: CASSSGTGGPYPNTGELFF; CDR3 DNA: TGTGCCAGCAGCTCAGGGACAGGGGGCCCCTACCCAAACACCGGGGAGCTGTTTTTT
V gene: TRBV10-3; J gene: TRBJ1-6; clone size: -; D gene: TRBD1; CDR3 protein: CAISDPTGTNSPLHF; CDR3 DNA: TGTGCCATCAGTGACCCGACAGGGACCAATTCACCCCTCCACTTT
V gene: TRBV4-3; J gene: TRBJ2-7; clone size: -; D gene: TRBD1; CDR3 protein: CASSRGTGASYEQYF; CDR3 DNA: TGCGCCAGCAGCCGAGGGACAGGGGCATCCTACGAGCAGTACTTC
V gene: TRBV6-4; J gene: TRBJ2-3; clone size: -; D gene: -; CDR3 protein: CAGSVTGEGTDTQYF; CDR3 DNA: TGTGCCGGCAGTGTCACAGGGGAGGGCACAGATACGCAGTATTTT
V gene: TRBV5-1; J gene: TRBJ1-5; clone size: -; D gene: -; CDR3 protein: CASSLGGQSNQPQHF; CDR3 DNA: TGCGCCAGCAGCTTGGGAGGACAGTCCAATCAGCCCCAGCATTTT
V gene: TRBV7-8; J gene: TRBJ1-2; clone size: -; D gene: TRBD1; CDR3 protein: CASSQDRGNGYTF; CDR3 DNA: TGTGCCAGCAGCCAGGACAGGGGGAATGGCTACACCTTC
V gene: TRBV6-4; J gene: TRBJ2-6; clone size: -; D gene: TRBD2; CDR3 protein: CASSPGLAGDSGANVLTF; CDR3 DNA: TGTGCCAGCAGCCCCGGACTAGCGGGGGACTCTGGGGCCAACGTCCTGACTTTC
V gene: TRBV6-1; J gene: TRBJ2-7; clone size: -; D gene: TRBD1; CDR3 protein: CASRLTGAYEQYF; CDR3 DNA: TGTGCCAGCAGACTGACAGGGGCCTACGAGCAGTACTTC
V gene: TRBV7-9; J gene: TRBJ1-4; clone size: -; D gene: TRBD1; CDR3 protein: CASSLRQGEGEKLFF; CDR3 DNA: TGTGCCAGCAGCTTACGACAGGGGGAAGGTGAAAAACTGTTTTTT
V gene: TRBV4-3; J gene: TRBJ2-4; clone size: -; D gene: -; CDR3 protein: CASSQDWGVRAKNIQYF; CDR3 DNA: TGCGCCAGCAGCCAAGATTGGGGAGTGAGGGCCAAAAACATTCAGTACTTC
V gene: TRBV18; J gene: TRBJ1-2; clone size: -; D gene: -; CDR3 protein: CASSLENYGYTF; CDR3 DNA: TGTGCCAGCTCACTAGAGAACTATGGCTACACCTTC
V gene: TRBV5-1; J gene: TRBJ2-1; clone size: once; D gene: TRBD2; CDR3 protein: CASSSGTSANNEQFF; CDR3 DNA: TGCGCCAGCAGCTCTGGGACTAGCGCAAACAATGAGCAGTTCTTC
V gene: TRBV6-5; J gene: TRBJ1-3; clone size: -; D gene: -; CDR3 protein: CASSPGVSGNTIYF; CDR3 DNA: TGTGCCAGCAGCCCCGGAGTCTCTGGAAACACCATATATTTT
V gene: TRBV6-6; J gene: TRBJ1-6; clone size: -; D gene: -; CDR3 protein: CASHPRGSSPLHF; CDR3 DNA: TGTGCCAGTCATCCTAGGGGCAGCTCACCCCTCCACTTT
V gene: TRBV18; J gene: TRBJ2-3; clone size: -; D gene: -; CDR3 protein: CASSLLSGSSGDTQYF; CDR3 DNA: TGTGCCAGCTCCCTCCTTTCGGGGAGCTCGGGAGATACGCAGTATTTT
V gene: TRBV11-2; J gene: TRBJ1-4; clone size: once; D gene: TRBD1; CDR3 protein: CASSLLHRGNEKLFF; CDR3 DNA: TGTGCCAGCAGCTTATTGCACAGGGGGAATGAAAAACTGTTTTTT
V gene: TRBV6-5; J gene: TRBJ2-3; clone size: -; D gene: -; CDR3 protein: CASRATTDTQYF; CDR3 DNA: TGTGCCAGCAGGGCGACTACAGATACGCAGTATTTT
V gene: TRBV11-1; J gene: TRBJ2-2; clone size: -; D gene: -; CDR3 protein: CASSLGRANTGELFF; CDR3 DNA: TGTGCCAGCAGCTTAGGACGGGCGAACACCGGGGAGCTGTTTTTT
V gene: TRBV9; J gene: TRBJ1-3; clone size: -; D gene: -; CDR3 protein: CASSLSPWQGPLQPGNTIYF; CDR3 DNA: TGTGCCAGCAGCCTTAGCCCATGGCAGGGCCCTCTTCAACCTGGAAACACCATATATTTT
V gene: TRBV2; J gene: TRBJ2-5; clone size: few; D gene: -; CDR3 protein: CASREYGETQYF; CDR3 DNA: TGTGCCAGCAGGGAATACGGAGAGACCCAGTACTTC
V gene: TRBV6-5; J gene: TRBJ1-2; clone size: -; D gene: -; CDR3 protein: CAIGGITKDGYGYTF; CDR3 DNA: TGTGCCATCGGGGGGATAACAAAGGATGGCTATGGCTACACCTTC
V gene: TRBV5-6; J gene: TRBJ1-6; clone size: -; D gene: TRBD1; CDR3 protein: CASSLRQGGSPLHF; CDR3 DNA: TGTGCCAGCAGCTTGCGACAGGGGGGTTCACCCCTCCACTTT
V gene: TRBV25-1; J gene: TRBJ2-3; clone size: -; D gene: TRBD2; CDR3 protein: CASSDGGVDTQYF; CDR3 DNA: TGTGCCAGCAGTGACGGGGGGGTAGATACGCAGTATTTT
V gene: TRBV21-1; J gene: TRBJ2-7; clone size: -; D gene: -; CDR3 protein: CASSKALLGALASYEQYF; CDR3 DNA: TGTGCCAGCAGCAAAGCGCTTTTGGGGGCCCTCGCCTCCTACGAGCAGTACTTC
V gene: TRBV11-1; J gene: TRBJ2-3; clone size: -; D gene: TRBD2; CDR3 protein: CASSLVYGGESTDTQYF; CDR3 DNA: TGTGCCAGCAGCTTAGTGTACGGGGGGGAGAGCACAGATACGCAGTATTTT